This T cell receptor beta chain was sequenced in a study of blood T cell repertoires in COVID-19. Looking at the study overall: PBMCs, B-cell-depleted T cells, or T cells were the source of the cDNA or gDNA that made up the material.

Trimming took off 2 bases at V and 7 bases at J, with 15 bases between the two ends. The CDR3 has 14 residues. Germline V lookup: CDR1 MNHEY, CDR2 SVGEGT. A single count supports this clone. The protocol was immunoSEQ multiplex PCR, while the TCRdb copy is restricted to in-frame clones and leaves out a portion. The top ten clones hold 7.5% to 9.5% of a sample with about 240,000 clones, around 86% of them seen once. This receptor was taken from a woman of 80 years or more with COVID-19, enrolled during active disease. The sequenced sample was peripheral blood. The J gene is TRBJ2-7, the V gene TRBV6-2 or TRBV6-3, with unresolved D. CDR3 in amino acids: CASSYANIPREQYF. The DNA for the CDR3 is TGTGCCAGCAGTTACGCCAACATACCTAGGGAGCAGTACTTC.